A selection of T cell receptor beta chains follows, all from one sample in a study of OX40 agonist ivuxolimab in advanced cancers. This table comes from immunoSEQ multiplex PCR, and its TCRdb copy is limited to in-frame clones, with some not included. The repertoire includes some 45,000 clones, approximately 86% of them detected once, and around 37% sits in the top ten. The input for sequencing was CD4+ or CD8+ T cells sorted from blood, taken in a trial of the OX40 agonist ivuxolimab. The receptor source for this set is an adult with an advanced solid tumor such as melanoma, head and neck, liver or kidney cancer. Each CDR3 is given with its conserved first and last residue. D genes are given only for firm matches. Some rows have no size entry. The others give once, few or many, or a class for an expanded clone.

J,V,D,size,CDR3,DNA
TRBJ1-4,TRBV6-1,.,.,CASSDSTGYEKLFF,TGTGCCAGCAGCGATTCAACAGGATATGAAAAACTGTTTTTT
TRBJ2-7,TRBV6-1,.,.,CASTLGGESYEQYF,TGTGCCAGCACTTTGGGGGGCGAGTCCTACGAGCAGTACTTC
TRBJ2-1,TRBV19,.,once,CASRGYNEQFF,TGTGCCAGTAGGGGTTACAATGAGCAGTTCTTC
TRBJ2-7,TRBV9,.,.,CASSVGTTSYEQYF,TGTGCCAGCAGCGTAGGGACAACCTCCTACGAGCAGTACTTC
TRBJ2-2,TRBV11-3,TRBD1,once,CASSLSRGQGGSGELFF,TGTGCCAGCAGCTTGAGTAGGGGACAGGGGGGTTCCGGGGAGCTGTTTTTT
TRBJ1-1,TRBV5-4,TRBD1,once,CASSPRGTGSEAFF,TGTGCCAGCAGCCCGCGCGGGACAGGGTCTGAAGCTTTCTTT
TRBJ2-1,TRBV6-5,TRBD1,.,CASSYERDRTHNEQFF,TGTGCCAGCAGTTACGAAAGGGACAGGACTCACAATGAGCAGTTCTTC
TRBJ2-1,TRBV7-9,TRBD2,.,CASRTPGLDGEQFF,TGTGCCAGCAGAACTCCGGGACTAGATGGTGAGCAGTTCTTC
TRBJ2-7,TRBV11-2,.,.,CASSLVHHEQYF,TGTGCCAGCAGCTTAGTACACCACGAGCAGTACTTC
TRBJ1-6,TRBV2,.,.,CASRTENNSPLHF,TGTGCCAGCAGGACGGAGAATAATTCACCCCTCCACTTT
TRBJ2-7,TRBV5-6,TRBD2,.,CASSRREGSYEQYF,TGTGCCAGCAGCCGACGGGAGGGCTCCTACGAGCAGTACTTC
TRBJ1-2,TRBV18,.,.,CASSLGPGPLRGYTF,TGTGCCAGCTCACTAGGTCCGGGACCTTTAAGAGGCTACACCTTC
TRBJ2-7,TRBV2,.,.,CATIDLQGYEQYF,TGTGCCACCATAGATTTACAGGGCTACGAGCAGTACTTC
TRBJ2-4,TRBV5-4,TRBD2,.,CASSSWTSGVPNIQYF,TGTGCCAGCAGCTCGTGGACTAGCGGGGTCCCCAACATTCAGTACTTC
TRBJ2-5,TRBV2,.,.,CASSEDLAETQYF,TGTGCCAGCAGTGAAGATTTGGCGGAGACCCAGTACTTC
TRBJ2-2,TRBV21-1,.,.,CASSKESQGCTGELFF,TGTGCCAGCAGCAAAGAGTCGCAGGGATGCACCGGGGAGCTGTTTTTT
TRBJ2-2,TRBV6-6,TRBD1,.,CASSYRDRNTGELFF,TGTGCCAGCAGTTATCGGGACAGAAACACCGGGGAGCTGTTTTTT
TRBJ1-1,TRBV6-5,.,.,CASRVGPDTEAFF,TGTGCCAGCAGAGTCGGGCCGGACACTGAAGCTTTCTTT
TRBJ1-1,TRBV5-5,.,.,CASNNRGNTEAFF,TGTGCCAGCAACAATAGAGGGAACACTGAAGCTTTCTTT
TRBJ2-7,TRBV19,.,.,CASSEEGGYYEQYF,TGTGCCAGTAGTGAGGAGGGAGGTTATTACGAGCAGTACTTC
TRBJ1-5,TRBV28,.,.,CASTEGNQPQHF,TGTGCCTCAACAGAGGGCAATCAGCCCCAGCATTTT
TRBJ1-2,TRBV6-1,.,.,CASSDPGGLGYTF,TGTGCCAGCAGTGACCCGGGGGGATTAGGCTACACCTTC
TRBJ2-1,TRBV5-6,.,.,CASTNRAGGSYNEQFF,TGTGCCAGCACCAACCGCGCAGGCGGCTCCTACAATGAGCAGTTCTTC
TRBJ2-7,TRBV18,.,.,CASSPNQVVDEQYF,TGTGCCAGCTCACCTAATCAGGTAGTGGACGAGCAGTACTTC
TRBJ2-2,TRBV29-1,TRBD1,.,CSVNPGQGYTGELFF,TGCAGCGTTAATCCGGGACAGGGGTACACCGGGGAGCTGTTTTTT
TRBJ2-5,TRBV7-9,.,.,CASSHVEETQYF,TGTGCCAGCAGCCACGTCGAGGAGACCCAGTACTTC
TRBJ2-1,TRBV7-3,TRBD2,.,CASSLPGLAGNNEQFF,TGTGCCAGCAGCTTACCGGGACTAGCGGGGAACAATGAGCAGTTCTTC
TRBJ2-1,TRBV11-2,TRBD2,few,CASSRTSGGDYNEQFF,TGTGCCAGCAGCCGGACTAGCGGGGGGGATTACAATGAGCAGTTCTTC
TRBJ1-5,TRBV29-1,.,few,CSHRRDQPQHF,TGCAGCCATCGAAGGGATCAGCCCCAGCATTTT
TRBJ1-6,TRBV7-2,.,few,CASSSGQSSYNSPLHF,TGTGCCAGCAGCTCGGGGCAGAGCTCCTATAATTCACCCCTCCACTTT
TRBJ2-7,TRBV2,.,.,CASSDLGFAETSYEQYF,TGTGCCAGCAGTGATCTAGGTTTTGCTGAGACCTCCTACGAGCAGTACTTC
TRBJ2-7,TRBV6-1,TRBD2,.,CASSENFGGYEQYF,TGTGCCAGCAGTGAAAACTTCGGGGGGTACGAGCAGTACTTC
TRBJ2-7,TRBV5-1,.,.,CASSEGRGLREQYF,TGCGCCAGCAGCGAGGGTAGGGGACTGAGGGAGCAGTACTTC
TRBJ1-5,TRBV23-1,TRBD1,.,CANSQPDRPGHQPQHF,TGCGCCAACAGTCAGCCGGACAGGCCAGGCCATCAGCCCCAGCATTTT
TRBJ2-2,TRBV5-3,.,.,CARSPVVPQRDTGELFF,TGTGCCAGAAGCCCCGTTGTCCCACAGAGGGACACCGGGGAGCTGTTTTTT
TRBJ2-1,TRBV18,TRBD2,.,CASSPAAGPYNEQFF,TGTGCCAGCTCACCTGCAGCGGGACCCTACAATGAGCAGTTCTTC
TRBJ1-1,TRBV6-1,.,.,CASSEQGYLRTEAFF,TGTGCCAGCAGTGAACAGGGGTACCTGCGGACTGAAGCTTTCTTT
TRBJ2-2,TRBV7-9,TRBD1,.,CASSPQGSNTGELFF,TGTGCCAGCAGCCCACAGGGGTCGAACACCGGGGAGCTGTTTTTT
TRBJ1-1,TRBV13,TRBD1,.,CASAVGGVTEAFF,TGTGCCTCGGCGGTAGGGGGCGTGACTGAAGCTTTCTTT
TRBJ2-3,TRBV6-1,.,once,CASSAYPNTQYF,TGTGCCAGCAGTGCTTACCCAAATACGCAGTATTTT
TRBJ2-1,TRBV29-1,TRBD2,.,CSLRTSGSQNEQFF,TGCAGCTTAAGGACTAGCGGGAGTCAGAATGAGCAGTTCTTC
TRBJ2-3,TRBV19,.,.,CASTSLSGAAGTLTDTQYF,TGTGCCAGTACGTCATTATCGGGGGCGGCGGGTACGCTCACAGATACGCAGTATTTT
TRBJ2-2,TRBV14,.,.,CASSPGLYTGELFF,TGTGCCAGCAGCCCGGGACTGTACACCGGGGAGCTGTTTTTT
TRBJ1-1,TRBV11-2,.,once,CASSPTQRMNTEAFF,TGTGCCAGCAGCCCAACACAGAGGATGAACACTGAAGCTTTCTTT
TRBJ2-7,TRBV6-4,TRBD1,.,CASRAGQGSLEQYF,TGTGCCAGCAGGGCGGGACAGGGTTCCCTCGAGCAGTACTTC
TRBJ2-2,TRBV7-6,TRBD2,.,CASSLVPGGQQGTGELFF,TGTGCCAGCAGCTTAGTGCCGGGGGGGCAGCAAGGTACCGGGGAGCTGTTTTTT
TRBJ2-7,TRBV30,.,.,CAWAPDMYEQYF,TGTGCCTGGGCCCCCGACATGTACGAGCAGTACTTC
TRBJ1-1,TRBV29-1,.,once,CSPVTQNTEAFF,TGCAGCCCGGTGACACAGAACACTGAAGCTTTCTTT
TRBJ1-3,TRBV5-5,.,.,CASSRQLHSGNTIYF,TGTGCCAGCAGCCGACAGCTCCACTCTGGAAACACCATATATTTT
TRBJ2-3,TRBV10-3,.,.,CAISGNDGTDTQYF,TGTGCCATCAGTGGAAACGATGGCACAGATACGCAGTATTTT
TRBJ2-1,TRBV7-8,.,.,CASSVSSAPYNEQFF,TGTGCCAGCAGCGTTTCTAGCGCCCCCTACAATGAGCAGTTCTTC
TRBJ2-5,TRBV11-1,.,.,CASSPVGGVGETQYF,TGTGCCAGCAGCCCGGTGGGCGGGGTTGGAGAGACCCAGTACTTC
TRBJ2-3,TRBV7-6,TRBD1,.,CASSLTGTGPDTQYF,TGTGCCAGCAGCCTGACCGGGACAGGGCCAGATACGCAGTATTTT